This TCR beta chain is drawn from a study of blood T cell repertoires in COVID-19. CDR3 length: 17 amino acids. Germline V gene data show CDR1 as SGHNT and CDR2 as YYREEE (reference sequence). Trimming stripped 4 bases from V and 0 bases from J, with 16 bases between. It was during active infection that Seattle patients were enrolled and then longitudinally followed. Here immunoSEQ multiplex PCR was the method, and the copy in TCRdb shows in-frame clones only, minus some. The sample lists roughly 350,000 clones; more than 75% were seen once. The sequence came from a woman aged 45 to 65 with COVID-19, enrolled during active disease. The source material was peripheral blood. V and J are TRBV5-4 and TRBJ2-2; no clear D gene. The CDR3 is CASSPSPGSSNTGELFF. As DNA, the CDR3 is TGTGCCAGCAGCCCCTCTCCGGGTTCCTCGAACACCGGGGAGCTGTTTTTT. Complete variable domain (other parts from reference TRBV5-4 and TRBJ2-2): ETGVTQSPTHLIKTRGQQVTLRCSSQSGHNTVSWYQQALGQGPQFIFQYYREEENGRGNFPPRFSGLQFPNYSSELNVNALELDDSALYLCASSPSPGSSNTGELFFGEGSRLTVL.